Presented here are 32 T cell receptor beta chains from one specimen sequenced in a study of radiation and T cells in renal cell carcinoma. Here immunoSEQ multiplex PCR was the method, and the copy in TCRdb shows in-frame clones only, minus some. The table shows some 140,000 clones, with 88% occurring only once. This sample's time point: baseline pretreatment blood. Noted treatment: 15 Gy SBRT to primary tumor, nephrectomy 4 weeks later. The specimen was blood, collected from a patient whose treatment included radiotherapy and nephrectomy. The receptors stem from a woman aged 45-65 years with renal cell carcinoma.

The chain uses TRBV6-5 and TRBJ1-1; no reliable D call. Germline values: CDR1 MNHEY, CDR2 SVGAGI. This CDR3 comprises 16 residues. V was shortened by 0 bases and J by 1 base, with 12 bases between the two germline ends. The CDR3 here is CASSYSIASQNTEAFF. In nucleotides, the CDR3 is TGTGCCAGCAGTTACTCCATCGCCAGCCAGAACACTGAAGCTTTCTTT.

The rearrangement uses TRBV7-2 and TRBJ2-3, with 8 bases fitting TRBD1. The trim removed 5 bases at V and 0 bases at J, leaving 7 bases unmatched. This CDR3 contains 16 residues. Germline V CDR1 and CDR2: SGHTA, FQGNSA. DNA for the CDR3: TGTGCCAGCAGCCGGGACAGGCACGGTAGCACAGATACGCAGTATTTT. Amino acids: CASSRDRHGSTDTQYF.

The V gene is TRBV11-2, the J gene TRBJ1-1; D not resolved. The V gene lost 4 bases and the J gene lost 6 bases, with 12 bases spanning the gap. The CDR3 is made up of 13 amino acids. Germline V gives CDR1 SGHAT, CDR2 FQNNGV. The CDR3 sequence is CASSSRRGSEAFF. Here the CDR3 DNA reads TGTGCCAGCAGCTCCCGCCGAGGCTCTGAAGCTTTCTTT.

The CDR3 DNA follows: TGTGCCAGCTCACCAGGGGGCCAGGCGGATTCACCCCTCCACTTT. This gives the protein CASSPGGQADSPLHF. This chain uses TRBV18 with TRBJ1-6; D may be TRBD1 (6 bases). The V and J ends lost 2 bases and 8 bases respectively, with 13 bases between them. The CDR3 loop spans 15 amino acids. Germline V lookup: CDR1 KGHSH, CDR2 LQKENI.

The V call is TRBV14, the J call TRBJ1-2; no reliable D call. CDR1 SGHDN and CDR2 FVKESK come from the germline V gene. CDR3 length equals 13 residues. Trimming took off 4 bases at V and 4 bases at J, with 10 bases between the two ends. The CDR3 DNA reads as TGTGCCAGCAGCCTAGGGCTTTCCTATGGCTACACCTTC. Amino acids: CASSLGLSYGYTF.

This rearrangement joins TRBV7-3 to TRBJ1-2; TRBD1 agrees at 8 bases. CDR1 is SGHTA, CDR2 FQGTGA, per germline. The CDR3 loop spans 15 amino acids. Losses at the gene ends were 0 bases for V and 6 bases for J; bases not matched to a gene: 6. The CDR3 nucleotides are TGTGCCAGCAGCTTAACAACAGGGGGACTGGATGGCTACACCTTC. Translation gives CASSLTTGGLDGYTF.

This rearrangement joins TRBV19 to TRBJ1-3; no clear D. CDR1 LNHDA and CDR2 SQIVND come from the germline V gene (reference sequence). This CDR3 region has 15 residues. V shed 2 bases and J shed 0 bases, with 8 bases lying between them. The CDR3: CASSISFISGNTIYF. CDR3 DNA sequence: TGTGCCAGTAGTATATCATTCATCTCTGGAAACACCATATATTTT.

The chain employs TRBV13 and TRBJ1-1; tentative D call: TRBD1 (5 bases). The CDR3 has 14 amino acids. V lost 2 bases to trimming and J lost 2 bases, with 9 bases between them. CDR1 is PRHDT, CDR2 FYEKMQ, per germline (reference sequence). The CDR3 is CASSLRGLNTEAFF. Here the CDR3 DNA reads TGTGCCAGCAGCTTACGGGGACTAAACACTGAAGCTTTCTTT.

V and J are TRBV30 and TRBJ2-7, with a tentative D call TRBD2 (5 bases). Germline V gene data show CDR1 as GTSNPN and CDR2 as SVGIG (reference sequence). The CDR3 sequence is 12 residues long. The V gene lost 5 bases and the J gene lost 4 bases, with 12 bases spanning the gap. This CDR3 is CAWGQRFYEQYF. As DNA, the CDR3 is TGTGCCTGGGGGCAGCGGTTTTACGAGCAGTACTTC.

The V call is TRBV11-1, the J call TRBJ2-7; 7 bases map to TRBD1. CDR1 and CDR2 (germline): SGHAT, FQDESV (reference sequence). The CDR3 covers 14 residues. V shed 4 bases and J 0 bases; nucleotides not matched to a gene: 3. This chain's CDR3 is CASSSGTASYEQYF. In nucleotides, the CDR3 is TGTGCCAGCAGCTCCGGGACAGCCTCCTACGAGCAGTACTTC.

In the case of this clone: Different DNA sequences within this sample yield the same CDR3. V is TRBV20-1 and J is TRBJ2-7; D remains unclear. The V end was cut by 3 bases, the J end by 2 bases, with 5 bases between. This CDR3 has 11 residues. Looked up from germline, CDR1 is DFQATT and CDR2 is SNEGSKA (reference sequence). The CDR3 reads CSASRAYEQYF. As DNA, the CDR3 is TGCAGTGCTAGTAGGGCCTACGAGCAGTACTTC.

The chain employs TRBV19 and TRBJ1-6; D might be TRBD1 (6 bases). CDR1 and CDR2 (germline): LNHDA, SQIVND (reference sequence). This CDR3 contains 14 residues. Trimming removed 6 bases at V and 7 bases at J, with 13 bases between. DNA of the CDR3: TGTGCCAGTAGCCCGAGGGGGGAAAATTCACCCCTCCACTTT. It encodes CASSPRGENSPLHF.

V and J are TRBV19 and TRBJ2-2; 11 bases fit TRBD2. The CDR3 is 14 residues long. Germline trimming cut 7 bases from V and 4 bases from J; bases unmatched to any gene: 2. Germline V gene data show CDR1 as LNHDA and CDR2 as SQIVND (reference sequence). Here the CDR3 reads CASKLAGGTGELFF. The CDR3, as DNA: TGTGCCAGTAAGCTAGCGGGGGGCACCGGGGAGCTGTTTTTT.

The chain employs TRBV2 and TRBJ1-1; perhaps TRBD1 as D (5 bases). The CDR3 is made up of 14 amino acids. Germline V gene sequence: CDR1 SNHLY, CDR2 FYNNEI. With 7 bases removed from V and 1 base from J, the gap between germline ends came to 13 bases. CDR3 sequence: CASTRNRWNTEAFF. The CDR3 DNA is TGTGCCAGCACCCGGAACAGGTGGAACACTGAAGCTTTCTTT.

This clone was observed a handful of times. The chain is built from TRBV7-9 and TRBJ2-1; 7 bases agree with TRBD2. Germline V lookup: CDR1 SEHNR, CDR2 FQNEAQ (reference sequence). The CDR3 covers 16 residues. Trimming removed 6 bases from V and 4 bases from J; junction bases left unmatched: 12. CDR3: CASSTYSASGYNEQFF. The CDR3 bases are TGTGCCAGCAGTACATATTCGGCTAGCGGATACAATGAGCAGTTCTTC.

The chain recombines TRBV6-6 with TRBJ2-7; TRBD2 might be the D (5 bases). CDR3 size: 15 residues. Germline-derived CDR1 and CDR2 are MNHNY and SVGAGI (reference sequence). V was shortened by 0 bases and J by 4 bases, with 13 bases between the two germline ends. CDR3: CASSYSFEGSYEQYF. The CDR3 nucleotides are TGTGCCAGCAGTTACTCGTTCGAGGGATCGTACGAGCAGTACTTC.

J is TRBJ1-1 and V is TRBV6-1; possible D gene TRBD1, 5 bases. The V end was cut by 5 bases, the J end by 4 bases, with 14 bases between. This CDR3 region has 14 residues. Germline CDR1 and CDR2: MNHNS and SASEGT. The CDR3 bases are TGTGCCAGCAGTATTTCGGGGAGGGGCACTGAAGCTTTCTTT. As protein: CASSISGRGTEAFF.

The CDR3 reads CASSAPSGGVSEQFF. The CDR3 DNA sequence: TGTGCCAGCAGTGCACCTAGCGGGGGGGTTAGTGAGCAGTTCTTC. The chain recombines TRBV6-1 with TRBJ2-1; 12 bases are shared with TRBD2. The CDR3 length is 15 residues. Germline V gene lookup returns CDR1 MNHNS and CDR2 SASEGT. V lost 4 bases, J lost 9 bases, and 7 bases stayed unmatched.

This clone was seen a single time. V usage is TRBV6-1 and J usage is TRBJ1-1, with D hard to call. Germline lookup yields CDR1 MNHNS and CDR2 SASEGT. The CDR3 loop spans 15 amino acids. Trimming took 5 bases from V and 1 from J, leaving 14 bases between them. The CDR3 DNA reads TGTGCCAGCAGTATGTACATGTTTAAGAACACTGAAGCTTTCTTT. It is translated as CASSMYMFKNTEAFF.

This chain uses TRBV5-1 with TRBJ2-7; 13 nucleotides agree with TRBD2. In germline, CDR1 is SGHRS, CDR2 YFSETQ. The CDR3 spans 17 residues. Trimming removed 2 bases from V and 4 bases from J; junction bases left unmatched: 9. The CDR3 protein is CASSLTSGGASWYEQYF. The CDR3 DNA sequence: TGCGCCAGCAGCTTAACTAGCGGGGGGGCCTCATGGTACGAGCAGTACTTC.

This chain connects TRBV5-4 to TRBJ2-5; 9 bases match TRBD1. Germline V gene lookup returns CDR1 SGHNT and CDR2 YYREEE (reference sequence). The CDR3 contains 16 residues. V dropped 2 bases and J dropped 4; count of bases not matched to a gene: 9. The CDR3 region is CASSFQTPDRGETQYF. In DNA, the CDR3 is TGTGCCAGCAGCTTTCAAACCCCGGACAGGGGAGAGACCCAGTACTTC.

The chain links TRBV9 to TRBJ2-3; perhaps TRBD2 as D (7 bases). The germline gives CDR1 SGDLS, CDR2 YYNGEE. The CDR3 is 16 amino acids. V lost 0 bases, J lost 2 bases, and 13 bases lay in between. The CDR3 is CASSVGRGAPTDTQYF. CDR3 DNA: TGTGCCAGCAGCGTAGGCCGGGGGGCCCCCACAGATACGCAGTATTTT.

The V and J genes are TRBV4-1 and TRBJ2-7; 8 bases map to TRBD1. CDR1 is MGHRA and CDR2 is YSYEKL in the germline V gene. The V and J ends lost 3 bases and 3 bases, in that order; junction bases with no gene match: 4. The CDR3 sequence is 14 residues long. CDR3 sequence (DNA): TGCGCCAGCAGCCAGGACAGGGATTTCTACGAGCAGTACTTC. This sequence encodes CASSQDRDFYEQYF.

V usage is TRBV29-1 and J usage is TRBJ2-2, with TRBD2 identical over 14 bases. Germline loops: CDR1 SQVTM, CDR2 ANQGSEA. CDR3 length equals 16 residues. Germline trimming cut 4 bases from V and 2 bases from J; bases unmatched to any gene: 3. CDR3 region: CSVAGLAGGNTGELFF. CDR3 DNA: TGCAGCGTTGCTGGACTAGCGGGGGGTAACACCGGGGAGCTGTTTTTT.

V gene TRBV2 combines with J gene TRBJ1-2; 11 nucleotides align to TRBD1. This CDR3 comprises 12 residues. Trimming took 6 bases from V and 11 from J; bases not matched to a gene: 5. Germline V lookup: CDR1 SNHLY, CDR2 FYNNEI. As DNA, the CDR3 is TGTGCCAGCAGACCCGGACAGGGGGCTTACACCTTC. It is translated as CASRPGQGAYTF.

The V call is TRBV4-3, the J call TRBJ2-1; 9 bases align to TRBD1. The CDR3 is 16 amino acids. V gave up 0 bases and J gave up 10 bases; unmatched junction bases: 10. Per the germline V gene, CDR1 is LGHNA and CDR2 is YSLEER. The DNA of the CDR3 is TGCGCCAGCAGCCAAGATCGTGGGACAGGGACAAGGGAGCAGTTCTTC. It is translated as CASSQDRGTGTREQFF.

V and J are TRBV7-9 and TRBJ1-2; maybe TRBD1 (6 bases). This CDR3 has 14 amino acids. The germline V and J ends were trimmed by 6 bases and 4 bases, with 15 bases remaining between them. CDR1 is SEHNR, CDR2 FQNEAQ, per germline (reference sequence). The CDR3 loop reads CASRLYEGGYGYTF. The CDR3 bases are TGTGCCAGCAGACTTTACGAAGGGGGCTATGGCTACACCTTC.

With respect to this clone: At one end, the junction sequence differs from germline, possibly due to a read error. The CDR3, as DNA: TGTGCCAGCAGCTTAGATGGGACTAGGGCTGGGTACGGGCAGTACTTC. This translates into CASSLDGTRAGYGQYF. V usage is TRBV7-9 and J usage is TRBJ2-7, with 8 bases lining up with TRBD2. CDR1 is SEHNR and CDR2 is FQNEAQ in the germline V gene (reference sequence). CDR3 length: 16 residues.

The chain links TRBV4-1 to TRBJ2-7, with D possibly being TRBD2 (5 bases). V was clipped by 5 bases and J by 2 bases, with 16 bases between them. Germline V gene data show CDR1 as MGHRA and CDR2 as YSYEKL. The CDR3 is made up of 15 amino acids. The chain's CDR3 is CASSYGPERAYEQYF. The CDR3, as DNA: TGCGCCAGCAGCTACGGACCCGAGAGGGCCTACGAGCAGTACTTC.

The chain employs TRBV6-5 and TRBJ1-2, with unresolved D. Germline CDR1 MNHEY, CDR2 SVGAGI. The CDR3 has 15 residues. Trimming stripped 6 bases from V and 0 bases from J, with 14 bases between. The DNA for the CDR3 is TGTGCCAGCAGAAAGGACGGACGAGCTAACTATGGCTACACCTTC. This gives the protein CASRKDGRANYGYTF.

V gene TRBV20-1 combines with J gene TRBJ1-2; possible D gene TRBD1, 5 bases. The V end lost 5 bases, the J end lost 5 bases, and 6 bases lay between the germline ends. From germline, CDR1 is DFQATT and CDR2 SNEGSKA (reference sequence). The CDR3 runs 10 residues. The CDR3 reads CSAWGYGYTF. CDR3 in DNA: TGCAGTGCTTGGGGGTATGGCTACACCTTC.

This clone has just one count. This chain links TRBV6-1 with TRBJ2-2, with D possibly matching TRBD1 (6 bases). The CDR3 sequence is 13 residues long. The germline gives CDR1 MNHNS, CDR2 SASEGT. Trimming stripped 4 bases from V and 8 bases from J, with 11 bases between. The CDR3: CASSVSQGGELFF. The CDR3 DNA follows: TGTGCCAGCAGTGTTTCCCAGGGGGGGGAGCTGTTTTTT.